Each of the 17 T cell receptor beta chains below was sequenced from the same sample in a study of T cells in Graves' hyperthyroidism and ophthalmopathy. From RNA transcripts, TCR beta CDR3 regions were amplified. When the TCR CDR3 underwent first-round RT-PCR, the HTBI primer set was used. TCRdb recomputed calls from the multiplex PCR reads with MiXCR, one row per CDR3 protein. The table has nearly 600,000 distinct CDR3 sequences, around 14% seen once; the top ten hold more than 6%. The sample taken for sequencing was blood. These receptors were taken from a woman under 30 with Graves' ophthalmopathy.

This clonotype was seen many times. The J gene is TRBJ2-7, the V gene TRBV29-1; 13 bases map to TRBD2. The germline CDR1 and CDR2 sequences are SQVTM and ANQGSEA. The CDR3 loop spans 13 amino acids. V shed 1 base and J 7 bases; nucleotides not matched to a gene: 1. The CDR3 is CSVEGTSGSEQYF. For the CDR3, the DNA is TGCAGCGTTGAAGGGACTAGCGGGAGTGAGCAGTACTTC.

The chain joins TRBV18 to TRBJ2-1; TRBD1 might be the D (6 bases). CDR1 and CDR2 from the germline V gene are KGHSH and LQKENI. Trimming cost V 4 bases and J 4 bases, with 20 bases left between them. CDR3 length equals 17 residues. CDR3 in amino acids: CASSRSEQGQRYNEQFF. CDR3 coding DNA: TGTGCCAGCTCACGGTCTGAACAGGGACAAAGATACAATGAGCAGTTCTTC.

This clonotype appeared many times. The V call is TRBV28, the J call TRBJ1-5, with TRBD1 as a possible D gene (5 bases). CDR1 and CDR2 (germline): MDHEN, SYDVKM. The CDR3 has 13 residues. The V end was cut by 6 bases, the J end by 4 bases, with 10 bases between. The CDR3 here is CASRVGGNQPQHF. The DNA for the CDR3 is TGTGCCAGCAGGGTGGGGGGGAATCAGCCCCAGCATTTT.

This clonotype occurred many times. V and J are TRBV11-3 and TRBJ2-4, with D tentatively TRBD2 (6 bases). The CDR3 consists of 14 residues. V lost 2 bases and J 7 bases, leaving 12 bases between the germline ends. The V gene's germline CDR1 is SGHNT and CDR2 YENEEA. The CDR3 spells CASSLSGVGNIQYF. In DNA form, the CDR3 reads TGTGCCAGCAGCTTATCGGGGGTGGGGAACATTCAGTACTTC.

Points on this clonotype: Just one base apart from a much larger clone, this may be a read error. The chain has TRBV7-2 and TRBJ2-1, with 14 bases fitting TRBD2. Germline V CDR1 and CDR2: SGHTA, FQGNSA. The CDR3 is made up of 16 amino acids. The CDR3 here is CACSPGLAGVYNEQFF. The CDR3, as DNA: TGTGCCTGCAGCCCGGGACTAGCGGGAGTTTACAATGAGCAGTTCTTC. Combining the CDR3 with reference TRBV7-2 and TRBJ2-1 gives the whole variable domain GAGVSQSPSNKVTEKGKDVELRCDPISGHTALYWYRQSLGQGLEFLIYFQGNSAPDKSGLPSDRFSAERTGGSVSTLTIQRTQQEDSAVYLCACSPGLAGVYNEQFFGPGTRLTVL.

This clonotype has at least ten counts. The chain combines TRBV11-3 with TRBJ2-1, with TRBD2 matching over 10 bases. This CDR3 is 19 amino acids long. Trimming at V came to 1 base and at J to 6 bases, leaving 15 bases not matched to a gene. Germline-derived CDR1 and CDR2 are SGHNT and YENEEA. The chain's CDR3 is CASSLGSGRALGVGNEQFF. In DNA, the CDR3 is TGTGCCAGCAGCTTAGGGAGCGGGAGGGCTCTCGGAGTAGGCAATGAGCAGTTCTTC.

CDR3 bases: TGTGCCAGCAGTCCCAGGGGAATTGAGGATGAAAAACTGTTTTTT. Amino acid sequence: CASSPRGIEDEKLFF. V usage is TRBV27 and J usage is TRBJ1-4, with a possible D match to TRBD1 (6 bases). The germline gives CDR1 MNHEY, CDR2 SMNVEV (reference sequence). The CDR3 runs to 15 residues. With 5 bases removed from V and 6 bases from J, the gap between germline ends came to 16 bases.

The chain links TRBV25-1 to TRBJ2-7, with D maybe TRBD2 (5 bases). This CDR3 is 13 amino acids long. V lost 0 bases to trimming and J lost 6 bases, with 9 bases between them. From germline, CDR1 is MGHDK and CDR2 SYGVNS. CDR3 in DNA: TGTGCCAGCAGTGAATACGGGGAGTCCGAGCAGTACTTC. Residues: CASSEYGESEQYF.

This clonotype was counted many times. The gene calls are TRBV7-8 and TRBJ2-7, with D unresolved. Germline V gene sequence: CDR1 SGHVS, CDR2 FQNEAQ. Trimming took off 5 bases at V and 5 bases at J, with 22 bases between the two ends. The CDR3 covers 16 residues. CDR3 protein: CASSPPIRSGPHEQYF. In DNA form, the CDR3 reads TGTGCCAGCAGCCCCCCGATTAGGTCCGGGCCCCACGAGCAGTACTTC.

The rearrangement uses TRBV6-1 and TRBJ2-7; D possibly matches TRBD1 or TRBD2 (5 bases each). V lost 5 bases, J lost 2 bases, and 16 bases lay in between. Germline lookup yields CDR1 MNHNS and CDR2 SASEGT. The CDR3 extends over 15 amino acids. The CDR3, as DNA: TGTGCCAGCAGTTTAACGGGACCAGCGGCCTACGAGCAGTACTTC. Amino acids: CASSLTGPAAYEQYF.

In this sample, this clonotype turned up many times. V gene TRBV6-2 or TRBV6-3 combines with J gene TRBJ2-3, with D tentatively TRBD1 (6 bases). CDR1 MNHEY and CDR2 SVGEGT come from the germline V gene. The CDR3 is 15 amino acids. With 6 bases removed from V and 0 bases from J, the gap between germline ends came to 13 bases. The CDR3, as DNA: TGTGCCAGCAGGCCGGGACACGGGAGCACAGATACGCAGTATTTT. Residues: CASRPGHGSTDTQYF.

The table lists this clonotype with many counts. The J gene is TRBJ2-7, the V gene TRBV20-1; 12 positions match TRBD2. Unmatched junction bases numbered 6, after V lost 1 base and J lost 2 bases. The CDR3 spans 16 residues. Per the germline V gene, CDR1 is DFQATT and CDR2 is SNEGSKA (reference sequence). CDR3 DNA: TGCAGTGCTAGAGGGACTAGCGGGACTAATACCTACGAGCAGTACTTC. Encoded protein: CSARGTSGTNTYEQYF.

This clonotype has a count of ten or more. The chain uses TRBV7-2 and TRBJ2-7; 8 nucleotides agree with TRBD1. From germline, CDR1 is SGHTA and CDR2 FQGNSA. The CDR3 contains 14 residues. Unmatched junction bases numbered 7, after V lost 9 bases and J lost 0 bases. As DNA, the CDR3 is TGTGCCAGTTTTCCAGGGGGCCCCTCCTACGAGCAGTACTTC. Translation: CASFPGGPSYEQYF.

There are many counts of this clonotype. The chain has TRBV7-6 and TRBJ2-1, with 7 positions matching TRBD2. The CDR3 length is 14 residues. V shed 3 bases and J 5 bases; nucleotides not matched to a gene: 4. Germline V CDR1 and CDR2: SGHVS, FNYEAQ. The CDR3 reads CASSFASGNNEQFF. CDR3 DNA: TGTGCCAGCAGCTTCGCTAGCGGCAACAATGAGCAGTTCTTC.

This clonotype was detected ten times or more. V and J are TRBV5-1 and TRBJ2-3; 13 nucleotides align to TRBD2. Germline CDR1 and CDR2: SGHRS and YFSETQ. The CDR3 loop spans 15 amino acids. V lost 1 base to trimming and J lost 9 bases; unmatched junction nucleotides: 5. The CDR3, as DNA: TGCGCCAGCAGCTTGTCAGGACTAGCGGGAGTGACGCAGTATTTT. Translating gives CASSLSGLAGVTQYF.

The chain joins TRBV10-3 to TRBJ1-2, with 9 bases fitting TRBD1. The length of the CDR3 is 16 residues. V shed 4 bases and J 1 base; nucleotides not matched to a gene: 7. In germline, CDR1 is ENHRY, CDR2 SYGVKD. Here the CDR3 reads CAISAPGTGRNYGYTF. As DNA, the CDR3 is TGTGCCATCAGTGCTCCCGGGACAGGGCGTAACTATGGCTACACCTTC.

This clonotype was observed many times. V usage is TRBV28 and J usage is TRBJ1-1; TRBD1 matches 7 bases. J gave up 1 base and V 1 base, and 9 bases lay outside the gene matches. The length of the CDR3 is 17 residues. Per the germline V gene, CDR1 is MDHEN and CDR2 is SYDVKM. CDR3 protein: CASSLLGQGDGNTEAFF. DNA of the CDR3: TGTGCCAGCAGTTTATTGGGTCAGGGGGACGGGAACACTGAAGCTTTCTTT.